Listed here is a single T cell receptor (beta chain). These data come from a study of control samples from healthy donors and cancer patients. Profiled with immunoSEQ multiplex PCR; TCRdb holds only in-frame clones, not every one. This sample's clone table lists roughly 190,000 clones. In germline, CDR1 is LNHDA, CDR2 SQIVND (reference sequence). The CDR3 sequence is 15 residues long. Trimming pared 8 bases from V and 3 bases from J, leaving 18 bases between. Sequencing input: blood. This clonotype was sampled from a woman aged 25 to 39 in good health. The chain employs TRBV19 and TRBJ2-3, with D tentatively TRBD2 (6 bases). The CDR3 sequence is CASRNRDFPTDTQYF. The CDR3 DNA reads TGTGCCAGTCGCAATCGGGACTTCCCGACAGATACGCAGTATTTT. Looking up the rest from reference TRBV19 and TRBJ2-3 gives the full variable domain: DGGITQSPKYLFRKEGQNVTLSCEQNLNHDAMYWYRQDPGQGLRLIYYSQIVNDFQKGDIAEGYSVSREKKESFPLTVTSAQKNPTAFYLCASRNRDFPTDTQYFGPGTRLTVL.